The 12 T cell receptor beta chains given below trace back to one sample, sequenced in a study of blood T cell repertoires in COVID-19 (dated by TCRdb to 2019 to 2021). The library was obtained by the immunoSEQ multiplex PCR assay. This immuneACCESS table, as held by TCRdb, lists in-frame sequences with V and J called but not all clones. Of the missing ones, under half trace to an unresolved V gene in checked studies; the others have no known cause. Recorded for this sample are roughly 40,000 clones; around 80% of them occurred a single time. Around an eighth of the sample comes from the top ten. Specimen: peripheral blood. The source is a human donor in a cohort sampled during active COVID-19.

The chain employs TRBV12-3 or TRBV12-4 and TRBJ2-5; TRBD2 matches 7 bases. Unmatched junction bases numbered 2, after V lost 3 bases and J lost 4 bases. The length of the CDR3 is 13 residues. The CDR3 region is CASSFGRGETQYF. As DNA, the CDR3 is TGTGCCAGCAGTTTTGGGAGGGGAGAGACCCAGTACTTC.

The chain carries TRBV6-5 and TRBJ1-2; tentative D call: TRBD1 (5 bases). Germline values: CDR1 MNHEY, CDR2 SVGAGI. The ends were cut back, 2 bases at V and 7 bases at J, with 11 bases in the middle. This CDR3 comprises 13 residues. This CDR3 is CASSYVWGGGYTF. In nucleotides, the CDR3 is TGTGCCAGCAGTTACGTTTGGGGCGGTGGCTACACCTTC.

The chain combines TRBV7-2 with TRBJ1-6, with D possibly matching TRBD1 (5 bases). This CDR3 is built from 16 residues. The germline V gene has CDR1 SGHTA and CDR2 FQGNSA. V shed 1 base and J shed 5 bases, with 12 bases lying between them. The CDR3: CASSLGGDSNNSPLHF. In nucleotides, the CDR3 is TGTGCCAGCAGCTTAGGTGGGGACTCAAATAATTCACCCCTCCACTTT.

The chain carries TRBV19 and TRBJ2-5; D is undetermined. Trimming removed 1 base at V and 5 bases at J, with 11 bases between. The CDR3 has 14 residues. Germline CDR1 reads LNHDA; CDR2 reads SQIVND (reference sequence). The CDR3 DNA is TGTGCCAGTAGTATAGGAGACTTCGGGGAGACCCAGTACTTC. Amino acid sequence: CASSIGDFGETQYF.

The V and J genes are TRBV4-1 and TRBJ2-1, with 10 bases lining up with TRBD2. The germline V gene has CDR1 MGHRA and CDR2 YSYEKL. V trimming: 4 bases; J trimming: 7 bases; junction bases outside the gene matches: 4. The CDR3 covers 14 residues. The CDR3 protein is CASSRGAGGNEQFF. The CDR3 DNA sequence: TGCGCCAGCAGCCGCGGAGCGGGGGGGAATGAGCAGTTCTTC.

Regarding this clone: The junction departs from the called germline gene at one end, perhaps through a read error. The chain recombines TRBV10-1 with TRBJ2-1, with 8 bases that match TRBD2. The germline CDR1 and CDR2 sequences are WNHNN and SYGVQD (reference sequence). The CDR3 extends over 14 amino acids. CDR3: CASSEAGEGNEQFF. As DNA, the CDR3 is TGCGCCAGTAGTGAAGCGGGAGAGGGCAATGAGCAGTTCTTC.

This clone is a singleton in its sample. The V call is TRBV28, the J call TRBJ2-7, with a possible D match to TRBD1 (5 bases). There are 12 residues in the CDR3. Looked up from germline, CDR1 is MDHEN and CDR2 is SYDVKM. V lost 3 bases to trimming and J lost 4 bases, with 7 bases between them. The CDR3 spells CASSFRVYEQYF. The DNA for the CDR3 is TGTGCCAGCAGTTTCAGGGTGTACGAGCAGTACTTC.

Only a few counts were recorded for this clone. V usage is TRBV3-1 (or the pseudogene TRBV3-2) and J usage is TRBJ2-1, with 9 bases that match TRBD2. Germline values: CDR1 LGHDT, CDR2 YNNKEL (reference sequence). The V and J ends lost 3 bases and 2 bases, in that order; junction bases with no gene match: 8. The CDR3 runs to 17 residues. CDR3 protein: CASSHSGGRAAYNEQFF. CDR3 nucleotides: TGTGCCAGCAGCCATAGTGGCGGGAGGGCCGCCTACAATGAGCAGTTCTTC.

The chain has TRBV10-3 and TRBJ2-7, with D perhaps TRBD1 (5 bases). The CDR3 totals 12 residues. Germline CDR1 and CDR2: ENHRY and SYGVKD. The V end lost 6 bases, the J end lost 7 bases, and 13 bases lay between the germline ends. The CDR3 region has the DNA TGTGCCATCAGGGACGGCGCAGGGGAGCAGTACTTC. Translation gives CAIRDGAGEQYF.

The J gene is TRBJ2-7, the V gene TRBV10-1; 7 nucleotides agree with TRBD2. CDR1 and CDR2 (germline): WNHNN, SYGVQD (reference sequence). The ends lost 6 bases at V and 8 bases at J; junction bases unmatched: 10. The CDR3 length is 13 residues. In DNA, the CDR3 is TGCGCCAGCAGCGGCCCGGGGGGTGCTAAGCAGTACTTC. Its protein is CASSGPGGAKQYF.

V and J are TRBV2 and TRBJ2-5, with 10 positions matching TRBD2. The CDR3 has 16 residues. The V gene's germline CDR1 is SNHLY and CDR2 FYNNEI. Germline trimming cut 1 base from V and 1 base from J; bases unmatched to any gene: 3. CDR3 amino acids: CASSEGASGSQETQYF. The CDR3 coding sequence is TGTGCCAGCAGTGAAGGGGCTAGCGGGAGCCAAGAGACCCAGTACTTC.

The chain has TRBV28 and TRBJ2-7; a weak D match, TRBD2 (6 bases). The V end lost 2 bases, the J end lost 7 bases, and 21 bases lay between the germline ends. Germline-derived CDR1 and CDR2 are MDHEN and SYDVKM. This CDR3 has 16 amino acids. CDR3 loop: CASSLLVWRGKGEQYF. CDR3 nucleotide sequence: TGTGCCAGCAGTTTACTCGTTTGGAGGGGAAAGGGGGAGCAGTACTTC.